This TCR beta chain was recovered during a study of regulatory T cells in long-lasting Graves disease. This clonotype was observed a few times. Trimming removed 8 bases from V and 4 bases from J, with 12 bases in between. Germline assignment: CDR1 SGDLS and CDR2 YYNGEE. The CDR3 is 12 amino acids. Time point of the sample: newly diagnosed GD, antithyroid drugs for less than 3 months. With RNA extracted from PBMCs as input, the TCR library was made. Through Arm-PCR of CDR3 regions and iRepertoire HTBI primers, TCR beta libraries were built. One entry per CDR3 protein, called by TCRdb with MiXCR from the multiplex PCR reads. Of 360,000 or so distinct CDR3 sequences listed, 16% are singletons. A further study also used this sample, focusing on T cells in Graves' hyperthyroidism and ophthalmopathy. Turning to that study: Progression to ophthalmopathy was predicted a median of 6.5 months early.

The TCR sequence derives from a man aged 35-49 years with Graves disease. Sequenced material: peripheral blood mononuclear cells (PBMCs), taken at new diagnosis, from a patient treated with antithyroid drugs. The gene calls are TRBV9 and TRBJ1-2; unclear D gene. The CDR3 nucleotides are TGTGCCAGTGGAGGGTTAATCTATGGCTACACCTTC. Protein sequence: CASGGLIYGYTF.